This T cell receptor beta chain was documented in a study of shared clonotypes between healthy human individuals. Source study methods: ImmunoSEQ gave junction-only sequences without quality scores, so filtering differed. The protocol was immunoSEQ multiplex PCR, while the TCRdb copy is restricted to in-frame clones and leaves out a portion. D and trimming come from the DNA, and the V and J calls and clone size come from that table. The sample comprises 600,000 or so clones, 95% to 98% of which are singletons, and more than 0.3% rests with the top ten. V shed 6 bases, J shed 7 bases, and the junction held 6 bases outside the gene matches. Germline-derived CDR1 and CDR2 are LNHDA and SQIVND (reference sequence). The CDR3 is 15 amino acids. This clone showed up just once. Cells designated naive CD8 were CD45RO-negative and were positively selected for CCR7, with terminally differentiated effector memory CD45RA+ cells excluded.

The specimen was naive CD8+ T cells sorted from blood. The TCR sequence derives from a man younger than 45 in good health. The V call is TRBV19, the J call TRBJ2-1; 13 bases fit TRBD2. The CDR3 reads CASSRTSGSGNEQFF. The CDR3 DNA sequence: TGTGCCAGTAGCCGGACTAGCGGGAGTGGGAATGAGCAGTTCTTC.